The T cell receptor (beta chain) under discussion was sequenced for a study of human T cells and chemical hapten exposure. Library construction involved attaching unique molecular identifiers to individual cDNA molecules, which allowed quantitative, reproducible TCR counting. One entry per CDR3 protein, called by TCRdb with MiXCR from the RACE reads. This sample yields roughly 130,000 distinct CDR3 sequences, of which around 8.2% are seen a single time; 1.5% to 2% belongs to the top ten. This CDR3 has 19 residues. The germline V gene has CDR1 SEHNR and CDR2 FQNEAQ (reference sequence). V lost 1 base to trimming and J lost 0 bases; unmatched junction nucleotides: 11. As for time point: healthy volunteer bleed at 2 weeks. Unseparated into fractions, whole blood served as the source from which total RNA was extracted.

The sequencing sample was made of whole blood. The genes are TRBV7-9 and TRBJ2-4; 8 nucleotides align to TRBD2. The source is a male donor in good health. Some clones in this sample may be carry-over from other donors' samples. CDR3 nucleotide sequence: TGTGCCAGCAGCTTAGTCGTTAGCGGGATCTCCATAGCCAAAAACATTCAGTACTTC. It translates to CASSLVVSGISIAKNIQYF.